This record looks at one TCR beta chain sequence and its context. Its antigen is not identified. Sequencing used immunoSEQ multiplex PCR; TCRdb keeps in-frame clones, though not all of them. The sample carries more than 1.2 million clones, 98% recorded once. The V gene end was trimmed by 2 bases and the J gene end by 5 bases; junction bases not matched to a gene: 9. Germline V gene sequence: CDR1 KGHSH, CDR2 LQKENI. CDR3 length: 16 amino acids. A split of CD4+ cells into CD45RA+ naive and CD45RA-negative memory subsets was performed. The data stem from a study of shared clonotypes between healthy human individuals. Study-level findings and limits: Few donors restricted represented genetic and exposure-history diversity.

The chain employs TRBV18 and TRBJ2-5; 9 bases agree with TRBD2. The receptor was derived from a man aged 25-40 years in good health. Sequencing was carried out using naive CD4+ T cells sorted from blood. Subset defined: CD45RA+ positively selected. CDR3 sequence: CASSPKTAGGAETQYF. CDR3 in DNA: TGTGCCAGCTCACCAAAAACGGCGGGAGGGGCGGAGACCCAGTACTTC.